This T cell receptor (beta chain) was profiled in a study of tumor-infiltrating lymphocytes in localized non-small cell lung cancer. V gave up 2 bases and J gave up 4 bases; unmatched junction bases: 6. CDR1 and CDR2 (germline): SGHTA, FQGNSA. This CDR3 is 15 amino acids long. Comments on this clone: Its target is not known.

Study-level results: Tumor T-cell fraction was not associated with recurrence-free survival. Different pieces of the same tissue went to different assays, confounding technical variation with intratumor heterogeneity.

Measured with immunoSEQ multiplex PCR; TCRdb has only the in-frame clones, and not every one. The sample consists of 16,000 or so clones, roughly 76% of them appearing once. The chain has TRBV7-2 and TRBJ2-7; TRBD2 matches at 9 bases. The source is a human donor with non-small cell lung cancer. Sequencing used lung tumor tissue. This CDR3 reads CASSLHAGGGYEQYF. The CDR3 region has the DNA TGTGCCAGCAGCTTACACGCGGGAGGGGGGTACGAGCAGTACTTC.